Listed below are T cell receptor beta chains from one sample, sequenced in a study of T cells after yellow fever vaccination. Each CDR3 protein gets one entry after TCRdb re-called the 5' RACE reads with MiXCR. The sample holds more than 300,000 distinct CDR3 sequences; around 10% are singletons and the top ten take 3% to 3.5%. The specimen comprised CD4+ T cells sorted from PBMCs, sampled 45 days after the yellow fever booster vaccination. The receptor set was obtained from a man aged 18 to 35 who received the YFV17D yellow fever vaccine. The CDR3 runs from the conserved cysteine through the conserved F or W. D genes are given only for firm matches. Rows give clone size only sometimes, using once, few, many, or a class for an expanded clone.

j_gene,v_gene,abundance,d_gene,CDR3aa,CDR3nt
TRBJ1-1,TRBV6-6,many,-,CASGGGEAFF,TGTGCCAGCGGGGGAGGTGAAGCTTTCTTT
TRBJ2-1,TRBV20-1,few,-,CSASGLSEQFF,TGCAGTGCTAGTGGCCTGAGTGAGCAGTTCTTC
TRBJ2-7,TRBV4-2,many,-,CASSQVRGSYEQYF,TGTGCCAGCAGCCAAGTGAGGGGCTCCTACGAGCAGTACTTC
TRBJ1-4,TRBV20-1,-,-,CSAAPRDNNEKLFF,TGCAGTGCCGCCCCCCGGGACAATAATGAAAAACTGTTTTTT
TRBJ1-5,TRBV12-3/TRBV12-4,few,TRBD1,CASRRGQGGNSNQPQHF,TGTGCCAGCAGACGGGGACAGGGAGGGAATAGCAATCAGCCCCAGCATTTT
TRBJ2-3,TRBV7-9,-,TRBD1,CASSYERLQGADTQYF,TGTGCCAGCAGCTATGAAAGACTCCAGGGGGCAGATACGCAGTATTTT
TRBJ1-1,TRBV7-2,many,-,CASSLGLDTEAFF,TGTGCCAGCAGCTTAGGTTTGGACACTGAAGCTTTCTTT
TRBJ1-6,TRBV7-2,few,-,CASSFTGQNNSPLHF,TGTGCCAGCAGCTTCACAGGGCAGAATAATTCACCCCTCCACTTT
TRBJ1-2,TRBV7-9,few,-,CASSSQGIHGYTF,TGTGCCAGCAGCTCTCAGGGGATCCACGGCTACACCTTC
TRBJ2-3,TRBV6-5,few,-,CATLRGGPTDTQYF,TGTGCCACCCTCCGTGGGGGGCCTACAGATACGCAGTATTTT
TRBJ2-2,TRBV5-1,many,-,CASSPDQNTGELFF,TGCGCCAGCAGCCCGGACCAAAACACCGGGGAGCTGTTTTTT
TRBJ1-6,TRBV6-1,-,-,CASSLRQVTDTYNSPLHF,TGTGCCAGCAGCCTTAGACAGGTTACGGATACTTATAATTCACCCCTCCACTTT
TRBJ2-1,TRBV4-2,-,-,CASSRQSGGHNEQFF,TGTGCCAGCAGCCGCCAGTCCGGGGGGCACAATGAGCAGTTCTTC
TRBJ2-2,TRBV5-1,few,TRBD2,CASRSLATNTGELFF,TGCGCCAGCAGGTCACTAGCGACGAACACCGGGGAGCTGTTTTTT
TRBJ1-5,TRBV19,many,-,CASSIDRKQPQHF,TGTGCCAGTAGTATAGATCGCAAGCAGCCCCAGCATTTT
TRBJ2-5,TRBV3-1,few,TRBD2,CASSRYSGGAGEETQYF,TGTGCCAGCAGCCGGTATAGCGGGGGGGCCGGAGAAGAGACCCAGTACTTC
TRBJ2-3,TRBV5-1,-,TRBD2,CASSRAGAGADTQYF,TGCGCCAGCAGCCGGGCGGGAGCTGGGGCAGATACGCAGTATTTT
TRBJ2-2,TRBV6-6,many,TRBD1,CASTRQGSPGELFF,TGTGCCAGCACCCGACAGGGGTCCCCCGGGGAGCTGTTTTTT
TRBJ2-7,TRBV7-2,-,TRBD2,CASSSLAGGLQYF,TGTGCCAGCAGTAGTCTAGCGGGGGGCCTGCAGTACTTC
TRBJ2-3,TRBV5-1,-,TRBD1,CASSLQGPPDTQYF,TGCGCCAGCAGCTTACAGGGGCCCCCAGATACGCAGTATTTT
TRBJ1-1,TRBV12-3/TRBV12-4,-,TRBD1,CASSSNDRVGAFF,TGTGCCAGCAGTTCAAATGACAGGGTGGGAGCTTTCTTT
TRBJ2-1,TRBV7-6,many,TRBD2,CASHALSGGYPLEQFF,TGTGCCAGCCACGCCCTTAGCGGGGGTTACCCCCTGGAGCAGTTCTTC
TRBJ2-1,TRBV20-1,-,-,CSAGAPQNEQFF,TGCAGTGCTGGCGCCCCACAGAATGAGCAGTTCTTC
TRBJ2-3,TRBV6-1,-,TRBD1,CASRRGQVRTDTQYF,TGTGCCAGCAGACGAGGACAGGTTCGCACAGATACGCAGTATTTT
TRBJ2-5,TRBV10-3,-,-,CAISEDGREETQYF,TGTGCCATCAGTGAAGACGGGCGGGAAGAGACCCAGTACTTC
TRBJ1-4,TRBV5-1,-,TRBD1,CASSFRRDRGEKLFF,TGCGCCAGCAGCTTTCGCCGGGACAGAGGCGAAAAACTGTTTTTT
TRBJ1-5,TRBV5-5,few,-,CASSLNPVVPPQHF,TGTGCCAGCAGCTTGAATCCGGTTGTGCCGCCCCAGCATTTT
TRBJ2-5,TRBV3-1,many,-,CASKLGGLETQYF,TGTGCCAGCAAACTGGGAGGATTAGAGACCCAGTACTTC
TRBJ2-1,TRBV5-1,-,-,CASTPRGDGHYNEQFF,TGCGCCAGCACGCCTCGGGGAGACGGACATTACAATGAGCAGTTCTTC
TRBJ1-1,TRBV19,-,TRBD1,CASSTTTGALGGAFF,TGTGCCAGTAGTACTACGACAGGGGCCCTGGGTGGAGCTTTCTTT
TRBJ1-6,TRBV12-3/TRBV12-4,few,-,CASSRSLYNSPLHF,TGTGCCAGCAGTCGAAGTCTCTATAATTCACCCCTCCACTTT
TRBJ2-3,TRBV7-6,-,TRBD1,CASSRDRAGTQYF,TGTGCCAGCAGCCGGGACAGGGCGGGTACGCAGTATTTT
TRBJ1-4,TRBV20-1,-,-,CSARNRVSTNEKLFF,TGCAGTGCTAGAAACAGGGTATCAACTAATGAAAAACTGTTTTTT
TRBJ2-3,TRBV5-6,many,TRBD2,CASTLSGGSTDTQYF,TGTGCCAGCACCCTGAGCGGGGGAAGCACAGATACGCAGTATTTT
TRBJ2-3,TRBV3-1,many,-,CASSQDTDTQYF,TGCGCCAGCAGCCAAGATACGGATACGCAGTATTTT
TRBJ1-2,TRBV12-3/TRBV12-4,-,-,CASSFPSGGYTF,TGTGCCAGCAGTTTTCCTAGCGGTGGCTACACCTTC
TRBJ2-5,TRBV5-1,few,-,CASSLPAARGETQYF,TGCGCCAGCAGCTTGCCGGCAGCCCGCGGAGAGACCCAGTACTTC
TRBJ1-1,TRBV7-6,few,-,CASSSSNISPPEAFF,TGTGCCAGCAGCTCAAGTAACATTTCCCCTCCGGAAGCTTTCTTT
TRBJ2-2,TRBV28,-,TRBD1,CASTDYPGQGTGELFF,TGTGCCAGCACTGACTACCCGGGACAGGGCACCGGGGAGCTGTTTTTT
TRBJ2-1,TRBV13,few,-,CASSLEGQVGKEQFF,TGTGCCAGCAGCTTAGAGGGACAAGTGGGGAAAGAGCAGTTCTTC
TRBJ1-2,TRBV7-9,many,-,CASSLAADRNYGYTF,TGTGCCAGCAGCTTAGCTGCGGACAGAAACTATGGCTACACCTTC
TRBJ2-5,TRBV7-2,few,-,CASSLAGAGTQYF,TGTGCCAGCAGCTTAGCGGGGGCGGGGACCCAGTACTTC
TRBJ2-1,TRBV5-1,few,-,CASGPDFVNEQFF,TGCGCCAGCGGCCCAGACTTTGTCAATGAGCAGTTCTTC
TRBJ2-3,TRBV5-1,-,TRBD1,CASSYTPTGVVTDTQYF,TGCGCCAGCAGCTACACTCCGACAGGGGTGGTTACAGATACGCAGTATTTT
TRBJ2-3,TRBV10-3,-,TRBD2,CAIRFSGEGDTQYF,TGTGCCATCAGATTTAGCGGGGAGGGGGATACGCAGTATTTT
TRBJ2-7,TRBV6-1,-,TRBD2,CASVLAGGLYEQYF,TGTGCCAGCGTATTAGCGGGGGGCCTCTACGAGCAGTACTTC